This T cell receptor (beta chain) derives from a study of regulatory T cells in long-lasting Graves disease (dated by TCRdb to 2020 to 2022). Looking at the study overall: Newly diagnosed Graves' disease patients had taken antithyroid drugs for less than 3 months. Persistent Graves' disease patients were compared with newly diagnosed Graves' disease patients by peripheral blood TCR sequencing and RNA sequencing. The study was registered as a clinical trial and conducted in China. TCR sequencing covered 13 persistent and 20 newly diagnosed Graves' disease patients, around 35 samples in total.

This clonotype occurred many times. Its target antigen remains unknown. The input lacks base qualities; no much larger clone sits a single base away. The research as a whole found: A larger number of public clonotypes was shared among persistent patients (about 2,700) than among newly diagnosed patients (approximately 1,000). Compared with newly diagnosed patients, patients with persistent Graves' disease had lower TCR Shannon entropy and fewer highly expanded clones, which suggests clonal expansion. As a limitation, the authors acknowledged that the small sample size may reduce accuracy. Sequencing and analysis were restricted to the TCR beta chain. The study examined only peripheral blood because the primary lesion, thyroid tissue, could not be accessed.

The sample's time point label, in plain terms: newly diagnosed GD, antithyroid drugs for less than 3 months. RNA was extracted from PBMCs in TRIzol for both TCR sequencing and RNA sequencing. Graves' disease was diagnosed according to American Thyroid Association guidelines. The patients came from an endocrinology department in Xi'an, China. Each patient gave approximately 10 milliliters of peripheral blood, collected in an EDTA anticoagulant tube. Ficoll Paque Plus density gradient separation was used to isolate PBMCs, and no additional T cell sorting was done. An Agilent 2100 Bioanalyzer and agarose gel were used to check RNA quality, while a NanoDrop 2000 measured RNA concentration. The library was generated by multiplex PCR. Instrument used: Illumina HiSeq 4000. TCR beta libraries were built with iRepertoire HTBI primers and Arm-PCR amplification of CDR3 regions. Before sequencing, the PCR products went through gel purification. The paper's processing steps were these. Across samples, 55 to 80 TRBV and roughly 15 TRBJ segments were identified and used for gene usage analysis of CDR3 amino acid clonotypes. COPE and FqMerger were used to merge filtered high-quality paired reads into contigs. Contigs were aligned with BLAST to IMGT TRBV, TRBD and TRBJ reference genes, and CDR3 was defined per IMGT. Any clonotype with a frequency above 0.1% was classified as a highly expanded clone. Shannon entropy was used to measure repertoire diversity, and the Gini coefficient was used to measure V-J evenness. Clonotypes shared by more than one individual were considered public. The raw public reads went through TCRdb reprocessing: fastp at Q25, MiXCR clone calling, in-frame beta chains kept. Duplicate CDR3 protein sequences are folded into a single record with the most common DNA and genes. The V and J calls were not made by the authors but by TCRdb's processing. This sample lists some 500,000 distinct CDR3 sequences; roughly 16% were detected once. 20% to 25% of the sample is taken by the ten largest.

These data also featured in a second study, about T cells in Graves' hyperthyroidism and ophthalmopathy. The other study reports the following: Stable Graves' hyperthyroidism was defined as no progression to ophthalmopathy during 18 months of follow-up. Hyperthyroidism patients were newly diagnosed, with disease duration under 2 months, and aged 18 to 65 years. The study excluded patients with uncontrolled infections, other autoimmune diseases, pregnancy or lactation. Diagnoses were established on the basis of clinical symptoms, serum thyroxine and TRAb, thyroid ultrasound, and orbital computed tomography. For the first round of RT-PCR on the TCR CDR3, the HTBI primer set was used together with the Qiagen OneStep RT-PCR kit. Most expanded thyroid clonotypes (frequency above 0.001) were also detected in blood, suggesting blood repertoires may reflect thyroid immune responses. In cross-validation, a model built on a 13 V-J signature told ophthalmopathy apart from stable hyperthyroidism with under 90% sensitivity and roughly 81% specificity, and in testing the same model reached 80%/75%. During validation, the model predicted progression to ophthalmopathy a median of about 5.9 months ahead of onset, with 60% to 71% sensitivity and 72.22% specificity. To identify distinguishing TCR V-J signatures, a discovery cohort of about a hundred patients was used, comprising roughly 45 with Graves' ophthalmopathy and 57 with stable Graves' hyperthyroidism. An independent validation cohort of 18 to 20 hyperthyroidism patients and approximately 17 patients who later progressed to ophthalmopathy tested prospective prediction of ophthalmopathy. The roughly 100 discovery patients were divided at random into training and test sets in a 7:3 ratio. The study also compared thyroid tissue and blood T-cell repertoires from several Graves' hyperthyroidism patients. After blood sampling, hyperthyroidism patients were treated with methimazole at a starting dose of 30 mg daily, and ophthalmopathy patients were treated with high-dose intravenous methylprednisolone. The libraries were constructed in a second round of multiplex PCR and then size-selected and purified. The libraries were sequenced on an Illumina HiSeq2000 using paired-end 100 bp reads. SOAPnuke was used to process the raw data, removing reads that contained adapters or uncalled bases, had a mean Phred below 15, or lacked an exact match to the constant primer or identifier. High-quality paired reads were merged with COPE v1.2.5, and unique nucleotide sequences were defined as clonotypes. Clonotypes were aligned to IMGT TRBV, TRBD and TRBJ reference segments using MiTCR v1.1. Analysis was restricted to V-J combinations with a frequency above 0.0001, which covered 99.2% of repertoires. The TCS score was defined as the ratio of F50 (clonal expansion) to E x V (chaos), calculated using BLOSUM62-based TCRdist between CDR3 peptides within each V-J. Welch's t-statistics and random forest reduced 514 V-J features to 13, which were used in a naive Bayes classifier (R e1071). No statistical method was used to set the sample size in advance, and investigators knew the group allocation. The paper describes TCR Vbeta CDR3 sequencing of 130 to 150 peripheral blood samples, made up of 43 ophthalmopathy patients, around 78 hyperthyroidism patients and 17 progressor patients.

This receptor was taken from a woman aged 35-60 years with Graves disease. Donor details come from another sample of the same person, matched by shared clones. The specimen comprised peripheral blood mononuclear cells (PBMCs), sampled at new diagnosis, from a patient treated with antithyroid drugs.

DNA sequence: TGTGCCAGCAGTGGTAGACAGTACTTTGAAGCTTTCTTT. It codes for CASSGRQYFEAFF. The rearranged segments are TRBV6-1 and TRBJ1-1; possibly the D gene is TRBD1, per 5 matching bases. The CDR3 starts with the cysteine, ends with the phenylalanine, and has 13 residues. CDR3 DNA is the only sequence kept; it has 39 bases, read in frame from the first base. The junction shows trimming of 4 bases on V and 7 bases on J, plus 13 bases between the germline ends. CDR1 and CDR2, per the germline V gene, are MNHNS and SASEGT.